This T cell receptor (beta chain) was profiled in a study of T cells in Graves' hyperthyroidism and ophthalmopathy. Study overall: Any treatment followed the collection of peripheral blood at initial diagnosis.

This clonotype was seen a single time. TCR beta CDR3 regions were amplified from RNA transcripts. A first-round RT-PCR of the TCR CDR3 used the HTBI primer set. Each CDR3 protein gets one entry after TCRdb re-called the multiplex PCR reads with MiXCR. The sample contains some 300,000 distinct CDR3 sequences, less than 20% of which appear only once. CDR3 size: 14 residues. Per germline, CDR1 SNHLY and CDR2 FYNNEI. This receptor was identified in a man aged 50-59 years with Graves' ophthalmopathy. The chain has TRBV2 and TRBJ2-7; D may be TRBD1 or TRBD2 (5 bases each). The J call may be wrong; the DNA end is better matched by TRBJ2-1. Material for sequencing was blood. CDR3 coding DNA: TGTGCCAGCCGGACCCTCGGGGCTACCTACGAGCAGTTCTTC. This encodes CASRTLGATYEQFF.